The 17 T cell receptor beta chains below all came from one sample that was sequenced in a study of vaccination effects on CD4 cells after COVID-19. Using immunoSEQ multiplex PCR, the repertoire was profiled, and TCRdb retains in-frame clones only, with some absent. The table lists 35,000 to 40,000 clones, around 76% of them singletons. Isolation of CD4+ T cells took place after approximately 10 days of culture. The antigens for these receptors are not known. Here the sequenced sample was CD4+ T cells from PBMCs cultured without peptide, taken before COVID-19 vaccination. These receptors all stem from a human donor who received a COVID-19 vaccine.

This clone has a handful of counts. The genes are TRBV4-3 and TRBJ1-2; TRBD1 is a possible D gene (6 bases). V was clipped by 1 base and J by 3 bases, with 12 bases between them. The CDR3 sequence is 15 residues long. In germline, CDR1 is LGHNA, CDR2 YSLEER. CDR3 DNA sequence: TGCGCCAGCAGCCAAGTTTACAGGGAGGACTATGGCTACACCTTC. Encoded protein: CASSQVYREDYGYTF.

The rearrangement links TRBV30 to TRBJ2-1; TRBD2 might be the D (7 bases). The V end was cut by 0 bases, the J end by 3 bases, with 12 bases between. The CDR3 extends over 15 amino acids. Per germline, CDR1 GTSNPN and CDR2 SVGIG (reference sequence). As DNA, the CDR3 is TGTGCCTGGAGTGTATGGGGGGGCAACTACAATGAGCAGTTCTTC. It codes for CAWSVWGGNYNEQFF.

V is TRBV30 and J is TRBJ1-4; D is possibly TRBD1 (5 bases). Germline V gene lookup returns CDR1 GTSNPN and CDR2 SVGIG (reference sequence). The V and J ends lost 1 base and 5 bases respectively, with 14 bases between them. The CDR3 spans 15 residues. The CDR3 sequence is CAWSDPRDRNEKLFF. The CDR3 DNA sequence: TGTGCCTGGAGTGACCCCCGGGACCGAAATGAAAAACTGTTTTTT.

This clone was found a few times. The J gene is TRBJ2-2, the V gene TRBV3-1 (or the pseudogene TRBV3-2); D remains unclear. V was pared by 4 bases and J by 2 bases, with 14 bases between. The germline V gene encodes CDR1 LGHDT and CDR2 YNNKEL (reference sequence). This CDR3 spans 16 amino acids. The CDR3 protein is CASSPTTRINTGELFF. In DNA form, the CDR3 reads TGTGCCAGCAGCCCTACTACACGGATAAACACCGGGGAGCTGTTTTTT.

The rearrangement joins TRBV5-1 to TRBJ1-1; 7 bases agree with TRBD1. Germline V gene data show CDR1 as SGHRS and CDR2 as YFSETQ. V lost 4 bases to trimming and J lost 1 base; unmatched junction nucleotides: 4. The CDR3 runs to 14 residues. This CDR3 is CASSQAGGNTEAFF. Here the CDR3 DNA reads TGCGCCAGCAGCCAGGCAGGGGGGAACACTGAAGCTTTCTTT.

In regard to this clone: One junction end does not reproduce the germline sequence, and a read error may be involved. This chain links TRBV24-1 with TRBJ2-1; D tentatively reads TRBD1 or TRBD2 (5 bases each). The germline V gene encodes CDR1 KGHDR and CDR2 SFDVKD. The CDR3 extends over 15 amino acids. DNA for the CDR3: TGTGCCACCAGTGAAGCGAGGGGCTCCAACAATGAGCAGTTCTTC. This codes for CATSEARGSNNEQFF.

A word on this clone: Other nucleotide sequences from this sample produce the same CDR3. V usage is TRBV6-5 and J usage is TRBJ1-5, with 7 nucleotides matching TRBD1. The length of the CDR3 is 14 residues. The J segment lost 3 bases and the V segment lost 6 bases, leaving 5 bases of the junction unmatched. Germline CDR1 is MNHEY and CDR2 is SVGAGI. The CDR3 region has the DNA TGTGCCAGCAGAAGGACAGGCCTCAATCAGCCCCAGCATTTT. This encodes CASRRTGLNQPQHF.

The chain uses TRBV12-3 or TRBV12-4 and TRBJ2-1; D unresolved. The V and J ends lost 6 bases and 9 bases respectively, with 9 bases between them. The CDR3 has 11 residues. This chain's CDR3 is CASSGYGEQFF. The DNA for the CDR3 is TGTGCCAGCAGCGGCTATGGTGAGCAGTTCTTC.

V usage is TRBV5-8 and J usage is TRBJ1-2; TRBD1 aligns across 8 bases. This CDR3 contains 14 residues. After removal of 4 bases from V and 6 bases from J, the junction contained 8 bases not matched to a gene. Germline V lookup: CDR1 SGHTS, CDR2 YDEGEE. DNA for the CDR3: TGTGCCAGCAGCCCACTCGGGACAGGTGATGGCTACACCTTC. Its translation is CASSPLGTGDGYTF.

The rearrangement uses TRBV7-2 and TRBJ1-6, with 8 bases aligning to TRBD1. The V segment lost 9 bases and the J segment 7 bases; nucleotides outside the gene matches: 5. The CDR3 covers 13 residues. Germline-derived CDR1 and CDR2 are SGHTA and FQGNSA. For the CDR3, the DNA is TGTGCCAGGGCGGACAGGGAAAATTCACCCCTCCACTTT. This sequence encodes CARADRENSPLHF.

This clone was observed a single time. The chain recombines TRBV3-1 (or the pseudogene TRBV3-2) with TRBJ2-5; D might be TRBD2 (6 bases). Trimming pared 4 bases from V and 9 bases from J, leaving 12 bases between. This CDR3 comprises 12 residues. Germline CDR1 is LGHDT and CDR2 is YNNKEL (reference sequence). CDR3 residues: CASSPERRAQYF. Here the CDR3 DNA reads TGTGCCAGCAGCCCGGAGAGGAGGGCCCAGTACTTC.

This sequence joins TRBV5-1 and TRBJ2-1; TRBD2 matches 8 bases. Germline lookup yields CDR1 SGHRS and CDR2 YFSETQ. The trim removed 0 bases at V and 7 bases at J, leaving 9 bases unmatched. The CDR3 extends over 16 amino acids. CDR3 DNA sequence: TGCGCCAGCAGCTTGGCACCGGGGGGGCCTGGGAATGAGCAGTTCTTC. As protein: CASSLAPGGPGNEQFF.

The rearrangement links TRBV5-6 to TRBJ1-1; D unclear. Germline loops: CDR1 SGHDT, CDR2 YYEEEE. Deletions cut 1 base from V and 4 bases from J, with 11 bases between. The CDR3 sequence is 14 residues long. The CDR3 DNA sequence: TGTGCCAGCAGCTTGAGAGGATGGGTCACTGAAGCTTTCTTT. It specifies CASSLRGWVTEAFF.

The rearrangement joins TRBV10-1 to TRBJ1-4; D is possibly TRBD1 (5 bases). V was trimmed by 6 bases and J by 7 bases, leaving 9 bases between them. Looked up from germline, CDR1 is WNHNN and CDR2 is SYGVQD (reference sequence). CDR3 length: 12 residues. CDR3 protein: CASSDQGEKLFF. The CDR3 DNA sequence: TGCGCCAGCAGCGACCAGGGTGAAAAACTGTTTTTT.

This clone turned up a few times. The CDR3 here is CASSPGKGYGYTF. Here the CDR3 DNA reads TGTGCCAGCAGCCCAGGGAAAGGCTATGGCTACACCTTC. The chain has TRBV12-3 or TRBV12-4 and TRBJ1-2; possible D gene TRBD1, 5 bases. The V end lost 6 bases, the J end lost 4 bases, and 12 bases lay between the germline ends. The CDR3 consists of 13 residues.

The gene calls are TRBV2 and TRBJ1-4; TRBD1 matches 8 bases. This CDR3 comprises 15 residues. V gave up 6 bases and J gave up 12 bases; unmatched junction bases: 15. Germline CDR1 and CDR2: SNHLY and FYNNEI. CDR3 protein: CASRRDGTGRRELFF. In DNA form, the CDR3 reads TGTGCCAGCAGGAGAGACGGGACAGGCCGCCGTGAACTGTTTTTT. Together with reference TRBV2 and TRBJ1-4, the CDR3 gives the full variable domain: EPEVTQTPSHQVTQMGQEVILRCVPISNHLYFYWYRQILGQKVEFLVSFYNNEISEKSEIFDDQFSVERPDGSNFTLKIRSTKLEDSAMYFCASRRDGTGRRELFFGSGTQLSVL.

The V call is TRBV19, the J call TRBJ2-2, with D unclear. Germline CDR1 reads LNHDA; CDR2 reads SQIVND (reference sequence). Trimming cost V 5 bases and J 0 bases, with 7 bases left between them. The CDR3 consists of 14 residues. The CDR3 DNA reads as TGTGCCAGTAGTTGGTCACCGAACACCGGGGAGCTGTTTTTT. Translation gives CASSWSPNTGELFF.